This is a list of T cell receptor beta chains from one sample in a study of T-cell reconstitution after alpha-beta-depleted transplantation in children. MiXCR, applied by TCRdb to the PCR reads, yields one record per CDR3 protein. This table holds under 85,000 distinct CDR3 sequences, 18% found once. Material: PBMCs, mostly from graft donor cells, obtained 360 days after TCRalphabeta/CD19-depleted stem cell transplant. These receptors came from a male patient between 2 and 15 years old who had a stem cell transplant for acute lymphoblastic leukemia, so the T cells may come from the graft donor. The CDR3 runs from the conserved cysteine through the conserved F or W. Each record gives: CDR3 protein, CDR3 DNA, J gene, clone size, V gene, D gene. A D gene is named only where the DNA matches it firmly. Size tells how often a clone was seen (once, few, many) or the class of an expanded clone, and some rows leave it out.

CDR3 protein: CASSLYGQKQPQHF
CDR3 DNA: TGTGCCAGCAGTTTATATGGCCAAAAACAGCCCCAGCATTTT
J gene: TRBJ1-5
clone size: NA
V gene: TRBV12-3/TRBV12-4
D gene: NA

CDR3 protein: CASSVGRLAGSNTQYF
CDR3 DNA: TGTGCCAGCAGCGTAGGTCGACTAGCGGGTTCAAATACGCAGTATTTT
J gene: TRBJ2-3
clone size: NA
V gene: TRBV9
D gene: TRBD2

CDR3 protein: CASSLVGGYTGELFF
CDR3 DNA: TGTGCCAGCAGCTTAGTCGGGGGTTACACCGGGGAGCTGTTTTTT
J gene: TRBJ2-2
clone size: few
V gene: TRBV7-9
D gene: NA

CDR3 protein: CAIRPQNYGYTF
CDR3 DNA: TGTGCCATCAGACCACAGAACTATGGCTACACCTTC
J gene: TRBJ1-2
clone size: NA
V gene: TRBV10-3
D gene: NA

CDR3 protein: CATSDSLGSTNVLTF
CDR3 DNA: TGTGCCACCAGTGATTCCCTGGGTAGTACCAACGTCCTGACTTTC
J gene: TRBJ2-6
clone size: NA
V gene: TRBV24-1
D gene: NA

CDR3 protein: CASSQDQAILAKNIQYF
CDR3 DNA: TGCGCCAGCAGCCAAGATCAGGCAATTCTAGCCAAAAACATTCAGTACTTC
J gene: TRBJ2-4
clone size: NA
V gene: TRBV4-1
D gene: NA

CDR3 protein: CASSLAGPSKGRYEQYF
CDR3 DNA: TGTGCCAGCAGCTTAGCGGGGCCGAGTAAGGGTCGCTACGAGCAGTACTTC
J gene: TRBJ2-7
clone size: NA
V gene: TRBV7-9
D gene: NA

CDR3 protein: CASRKEGVSSYEQYF
CDR3 DNA: TGTGCCAGCAGGAAGGAGGGGGTAAGCTCCTACGAGCAGTACTTC
J gene: TRBJ2-7
clone size: NA
V gene: TRBV3-1
D gene: NA

CDR3 protein: CSAIPTSLVHSYEQYF
CDR3 DNA: TGCAGTGCTATTCCAACTAGTTTGGTCCACTCCTACGAGCAGTACTTC
J gene: TRBJ2-7
clone size: NA
V gene: TRBV20-1
D gene: NA

CDR3 protein: CAISDGGWYSSYEQYF
CDR3 DNA: TGTGCCATCAGTGACGGGGGGTGGTACAGTTCCTACGAGCAGTACTTC
J gene: TRBJ2-7
clone size: NA
V gene: TRBV10-3
D gene: TRBD2

CDR3 protein: CASSFWPRTDTQYF
CDR3 DNA: TGTGCCAGCAGTTTTTGGCCTCGCACAGATACGCAGTATTTT
J gene: TRBJ2-3
clone size: NA
V gene: TRBV12-3/TRBV12-4
D gene: NA

CDR3 protein: CASSLSTSGNEQFF
CDR3 DNA: TGTGCTAGCAGCTTAAGCACTAGCGGTAATGAGCAGTTCTTC
J gene: TRBJ2-1
clone size: NA
V gene: TRBV7-7
D gene: TRBD2

CDR3 protein: CASSTGTLGNTEAFF
CDR3 DNA: TGCGCCAGCAGTACGGGCACGTTGGGGAACACTGAAGCTTTCTTT
J gene: TRBJ1-1
clone size: many
V gene: TRBV10-1
D gene: NA

CDR3 protein: CASRTPWGKNEQFF
CDR3 DNA: TGTGCCAGCAGAACCCCTTGGGGGAAGAATGAGCAGTTCTTC
J gene: TRBJ2-1
clone size: many
V gene: TRBV6-5
D gene: NA

CDR3 protein: CASSFAGSPLHF
CDR3 DNA: TGTGCCAGCAGTTTTGCTGGTTCACCCCTCCACTTT
J gene: TRBJ1-6
clone size: NA
V gene: TRBV27
D gene: NA

CDR3 protein: CSARTSGRLNEQFF
CDR3 DNA: TGCAGTGCTCGGACTAGCGGGAGGCTAAATGAGCAGTTCTTC
J gene: TRBJ2-1
clone size: many
V gene: TRBV20-1
D gene: TRBD2

CDR3 protein: CAIGRRGVNTEAFF
CDR3 DNA: TGTGCCATCGGGCGGCGGGGCGTGAACACTGAAGCTTTCTTT
J gene: TRBJ1-1
clone size: NA
V gene: TRBV10-3
D gene: NA

CDR3 protein: CASSPGPSLDGYTF
CDR3 DNA: TGTGCCAGCAGCCCCGGGCCCTCGCTGGATGGCTACACCTTC
J gene: TRBJ1-2
clone size: NA
V gene: TRBV7-2
D gene: NA

CDR3 protein: CASSSLQGLNEQFF
CDR3 DNA: TGTGCCAGCAGCTCCCTACAGGGGTTAAATGAGCAGTTCTTC
J gene: TRBJ2-1
clone size: few
V gene: TRBV11-3
D gene: TRBD1

CDR3 protein: CASSLGWGEFF
CDR3 DNA: TGTGCCAGCAGTTTAGGGTGGGGAGAGTTCTTT
J gene: TRBJ1-1
clone size: many
V gene: TRBV12-3/TRBV12-4
D gene: NA

CDR3 protein: CASSQGRGLEEAFF
CDR3 DNA: TGTGCCAGCAGCCAGGGGAGGGGACTCGAGGAAGCTTTCTTT
J gene: TRBJ1-1
clone size: many
V gene: TRBV7-9
D gene: NA

CDR3 protein: CASSLDPRHTGELFF
CDR3 DNA: TGCGCCAGCAGCCTGGACCCGAGGCACACCGGGGAGCTGTTTTTT
J gene: TRBJ2-2
clone size: many
V gene: TRBV5-1
D gene: NA

CDR3 protein: CASRAGQGLGQPQHF
CDR3 DNA: TGTGCCAGCAGAGCCGGACAGGGTCTCGGTCAGCCCCAGCATTTT
J gene: TRBJ1-5
clone size: NA
V gene: TRBV6-1
D gene: TRBD1

CDR3 protein: CATSRDLLAGRYNEQFF
CDR3 DNA: TGTGCCACCAGCAGAGATCTGTTAGCGGGAAGATACAATGAGCAGTTCTTC
J gene: TRBJ2-1
clone size: few
V gene: TRBV15
D gene: TRBD2

CDR3 protein: CASSYSVNQPQHF
CDR3 DNA: TGTGCCAGCTCATACAGCGTGAATCAGCCCCAGCATTTT
J gene: TRBJ1-5
clone size: NA
V gene: TRBV18
D gene: NA

CDR3 protein: CSAKTGVGELFF
CDR3 DNA: TGCAGTGCAAAAACCGGGGTCGGGGAGCTGTTTTTT
J gene: TRBJ2-2
clone size: NA
V gene: TRBV20-1
D gene: NA

CDR3 protein: CASSLFIGTEAFF
CDR3 DNA: TGTGCCAGCAGCTTATTCATAGGAACTGAAGCTTTCTTT
J gene: TRBJ1-1
clone size: many
V gene: TRBV7-9
D gene: NA

CDR3 protein: CASSKGLAGVYNEQFF
CDR3 DNA: TGTGCCAGCAGTAAGGGACTAGCGGGGGTTTACAATGAGCAGTTCTTC
J gene: TRBJ2-1
clone size: NA
V gene: TRBV12-3/TRBV12-4
D gene: TRBD2

CDR3 protein: CASSQGIGDTGELFF
CDR3 DNA: TGCGCCAGCAGCCAAGGAATTGGAGATACCGGGGAGCTGTTTTTT
J gene: TRBJ2-2
clone size: NA
V gene: TRBV4-1
D gene: NA

CDR3 protein: CATSDRGRATDTQYF
CDR3 DNA: TGTGCCACCAGTGATCGGGGGAGGGCCACAGATACGCAGTATTTT
J gene: TRBJ2-3
clone size: many
V gene: TRBV24-1
D gene: TRBD2

CDR3 protein: CASSQGLQGDEKLFF
CDR3 DNA: TGTGCCAGCAGCCAAGGCTTACAGGGAGATGAAAAACTGTTTTTT
J gene: TRBJ1-4
clone size: many
V gene: TRBV4-2
D gene: NA

CDR3 protein: CASSERGHTDTQYF
CDR3 DNA: TGTGCCAGTAGCGAGCGGGGTCACACAGATACGCAGTATTTT
J gene: TRBJ2-3
clone size: NA
V gene: TRBV19
D gene: TRBD2

CDR3 protein: CASSRDRPNTGELFF
CDR3 DNA: TGTGCCAGCAGCAGGGACAGGCCGAACACCGGGGAGCTGTTTTTT
J gene: TRBJ2-2
clone size: few
V gene: TRBV5-5
D gene: TRBD1

CDR3 protein: CASSLGQGPDTQYF
CDR3 DNA: TGTGCCAGCAGCTTAGGACAGGGACCAGATACGCAGTATTTT
J gene: TRBJ2-3
clone size: many
V gene: TRBV7-8
D gene: TRBD1

CDR3 protein: CASSLVLARGDTQYF
CDR3 DNA: TGTGCCAGCAGCTTAGTACTAGCGCGAGGAGATACGCAGTATTTT
J gene: TRBJ2-3
clone size: few
V gene: TRBV7-2
D gene: TRBD2

CDR3 protein: CASSLGQLAKNIQYF
CDR3 DNA: TGTGCCAGCAGCTTAGGACAGTTAGCCAAAAACATTCAGTACTTC
J gene: TRBJ2-4
clone size: few
V gene: TRBV7-9
D gene: NA

CDR3 protein: CASIPSRDRGYTGELFF
CDR3 DNA: TGTGCCAGCATTCCTTCAAGGGACAGGGGGTACACCGGGGAGCTGTTTTTT
J gene: TRBJ2-2
clone size: few
V gene: TRBV5-5
D gene: TRBD1

CDR3 protein: CASSPTGVWYNEQFF
CDR3 DNA: TGTGCCAGCAGTCCCACAGGGGTTTGGTACAATGAGCAGTTCTTC
J gene: TRBJ2-1
clone size: NA
V gene: TRBV25-1
D gene: TRBD1

CDR3 protein: CSARDVGQANANEQYF
CDR3 DNA: TGCAGTGCTAGAGATGTGGGGCAGGCAAACGCTAACGAGCAGTACTTC
J gene: TRBJ2-7
clone size: few
V gene: TRBV20-1
D gene: NA

CDR3 protein: CASSWDRNTGELFF
CDR3 DNA: TGTGCCAGCAGTTGGGACAGAAACACCGGGGAGCTGTTTTTT
J gene: TRBJ2-2
clone size: NA
V gene: TRBV12-3/TRBV12-4
D gene: TRBD1

CDR3 protein: CASSKGTSGSHEQFF
CDR3 DNA: TGTGCCAGCAGTAAAGGGACTAGCGGGAGCCATGAGCAGTTCTTC
J gene: TRBJ2-1
clone size: many
V gene: TRBV12-3/TRBV12-4
D gene: TRBD2

CDR3 protein: CARAGVEQYF
CDR3 DNA: TGCGCCAGAGCAGGGGTCGAGCAGTACTTC
J gene: TRBJ2-7
clone size: few
V gene: TRBV5-1
D gene: NA

CDR3 protein: CASSLGGGVSSGANVLTF
CDR3 DNA: TGCGCCAGCAGCTTGGGCGGGGGCGTTAGCTCTGGGGCCAACGTCCTGACTTTC
J gene: TRBJ2-6
clone size: few
V gene: TRBV5-1
D gene: NA

CDR3 protein: CASSYSWQETQYF
CDR3 DNA: TGTGCCAGCAGTTACTCATGGCAAGAGACCCAGTACTTC
J gene: TRBJ2-5
clone size: many
V gene: TRBV6-5
D gene: NA

CDR3 protein: CASNQDREVDEQYF
CDR3 DNA: TGTGCCAGCAACCAGGACAGGGAGGTCGACGAGCAGTACTTC
J gene: TRBJ2-7
clone size: NA
V gene: TRBV28
D gene: TRBD1

CDR3 protein: CATALAGEIAKNIQYF
CDR3 DNA: TGTGCCACCGCGCTAGCGGGAGAGATAGCCAAAAACATTCAGTACTTC
J gene: TRBJ2-4
clone size: NA
V gene: TRBV10-3
D gene: TRBD2

CDR3 protein: CASSLFHRVNQPQHF
CDR3 DNA: TGTGCCAGCAGCTTGTTCCACAGGGTCAATCAGCCCCAGCATTTT
J gene: TRBJ1-5
clone size: NA
V gene: TRBV5-5
D gene: NA

CDR3 protein: CANVGSCAYNEQFF
CDR3 DNA: TGTGCCAACGTCGGTTCGTGCGCCTACAATGAGCAGTTCTTC
J gene: TRBJ2-1
clone size: NA
V gene: TRBV12-3/TRBV12-4
D gene: NA

CDR3 protein: CASSFDIYEQYF
CDR3 DNA: TGTGCCAGCAGCTTCGACATCTACGAGCAGTACTTC
J gene: TRBJ2-7
clone size: few
V gene: TRBV7-9
D gene: NA

CDR3 protein: CASTRGLAVNTGELFF
CDR3 DNA: TGTGCCAGCACACGTGGACTAGCGGTTAACACCGGGGAGCTGTTTTTT
J gene: TRBJ2-2
clone size: few
V gene: TRBV28
D gene: TRBD2

CDR3 protein: CASSFGDKVAFF
CDR3 DNA: TGTGCCAGCAGTTTTGGAGACAAGGTAGCTTTCTTT
J gene: TRBJ1-1
clone size: NA
V gene: TRBV6-6
D gene: NA

CDR3 protein: CASSPVASATYEQYF
CDR3 DNA: TGTGCCAGCAGCCCCGTGGCTAGCGCAACTTACGAGCAGTACTTC
J gene: TRBJ2-7
clone size: NA
V gene: TRBV12-3/TRBV12-4
D gene: NA

CDR3 protein: CASVSGSSGNTIYF
CDR3 DNA: TGTGCCAGCGTTAGCGGCTCCTCTGGAAACACCATATATTTT
J gene: TRBJ1-3
clone size: few
V gene: TRBV6-5
D gene: NA

CDR3 protein: CASSLRFGSSYNEQFF
CDR3 DNA: TGTGCCAGCAGCTTAAGATTCGGGAGCTCCTACAATGAGCAGTTCTTC
J gene: TRBJ2-1
clone size: NA
V gene: TRBV7-9
D gene: NA

CDR3 protein: CASAAGQRSLGWQYF
CDR3 DNA: TGTGCCAGCGCCGCCGGACAGCGCTCGTTAGGATGGCAGTACTTC
J gene: TRBJ2-7
clone size: NA
V gene: TRBV6-1
D gene: NA

CDR3 protein: CSVGFRADTQYF
CDR3 DNA: TGCAGCGTTGGCTTCCGGGCAGATACGCAGTATTTT
J gene: TRBJ2-3
clone size: NA
V gene: TRBV29-1
D gene: NA

CDR3 protein: CASSQHGLAGNEQFF
CDR3 DNA: TGTGCCAGCAGCCAGCATGGACTAGCGGGAAATGAGCAGTTCTTC
J gene: TRBJ2-1
clone size: few
V gene: TRBV3-1
D gene: TRBD2

CDR3 protein: CASSSELYNEQFF
CDR3 DNA: TGTGCCAGCAGTTCCGAATTATACAATGAGCAGTTCTTC
J gene: TRBJ2-1
clone size: few
V gene: TRBV27
D gene: NA

CDR3 protein: CASSFLGAVFYNEQFF
CDR3 DNA: TGCGCCAGCAGCTTCCTCGGAGCGGTCTTCTACAATGAGCAGTTCTTC
J gene: TRBJ2-1
clone size: few
V gene: TRBV5-1
D gene: NA

CDR3 protein: CASSLGSLSSTDTQYF
CDR3 DNA: TGTGCCAGCAGCTTAGGCTCTTTGAGCAGCACAGATACGCAGTATTTT
J gene: TRBJ2-3
clone size: few
V gene: TRBV11-3
D gene: NA